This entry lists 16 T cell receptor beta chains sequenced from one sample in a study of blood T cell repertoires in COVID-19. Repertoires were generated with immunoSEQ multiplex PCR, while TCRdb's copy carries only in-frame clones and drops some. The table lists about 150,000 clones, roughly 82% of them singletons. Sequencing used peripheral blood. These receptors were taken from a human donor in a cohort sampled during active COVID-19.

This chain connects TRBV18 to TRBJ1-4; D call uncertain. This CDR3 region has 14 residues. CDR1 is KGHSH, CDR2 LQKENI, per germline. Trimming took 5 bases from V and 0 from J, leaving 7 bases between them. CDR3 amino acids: CASSSSATNEKLFF. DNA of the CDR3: TGTGCCAGCTCATCGAGCGCAACTAATGAAAAACTGTTTTTT.

The CDR3 is CASSPSGQGAYSPLHF. The CDR3, as DNA: TGTGCCAGCAGCCCCTCGGGGCAGGGGGCATATTCACCCCTCCACTTT. This rearrangement joins TRBV9 to TRBJ1-6; 8 bases map to TRBD1. V lost 4 bases, J lost 8 bases, and 11 bases stayed unmatched. The CDR3 has 16 amino acids. Germline V gene data show CDR1 as SGDLS and CDR2 as YYNGEE.

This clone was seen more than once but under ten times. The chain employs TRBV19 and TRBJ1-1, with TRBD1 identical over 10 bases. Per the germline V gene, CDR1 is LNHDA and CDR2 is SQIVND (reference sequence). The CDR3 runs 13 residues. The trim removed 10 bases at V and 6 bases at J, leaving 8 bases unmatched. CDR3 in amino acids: CATRDRGLSEAFF. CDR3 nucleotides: TGTGCCACCCGGGACAGGGGTTTGTCTGAAGCTTTCTTT. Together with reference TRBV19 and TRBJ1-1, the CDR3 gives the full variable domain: DGGITQSPKYLFRKEGQNVTLSCEQNLNHDAMYWYRQDPGQGLRLIYYSQIVNDFQKGDIAEGYSVSREKKESFPLTVTSAQKNPTAFYLCATRDRGLSEAFFGQGTRLTVV.

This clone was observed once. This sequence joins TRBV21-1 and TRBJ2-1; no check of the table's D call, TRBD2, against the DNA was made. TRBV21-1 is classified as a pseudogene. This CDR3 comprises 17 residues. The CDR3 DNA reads TGTGCCAGCAGCAAAGACCTGCTAGCGGGCGCCTACAATGAGCAGTTCTTC. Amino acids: CASSKDLLAGAYNEQFF.

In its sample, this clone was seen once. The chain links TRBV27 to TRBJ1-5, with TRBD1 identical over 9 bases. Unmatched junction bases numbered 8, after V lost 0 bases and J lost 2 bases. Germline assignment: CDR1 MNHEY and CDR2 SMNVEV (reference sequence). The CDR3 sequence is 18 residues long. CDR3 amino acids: CASSLSTEGQGGNQPQHF. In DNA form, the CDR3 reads TGTGCCAGCAGTTTATCTACCGAGGGACAGGGAGGCAATCAGCCCCAGCATTTT.

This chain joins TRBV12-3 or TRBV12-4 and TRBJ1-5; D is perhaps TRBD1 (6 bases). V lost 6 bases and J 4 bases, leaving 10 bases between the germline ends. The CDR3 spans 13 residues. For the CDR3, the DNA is TGTGCCAGCAGCAACGGACAGAATCAGCCCCAGCATTTT. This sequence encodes CASSNGQNQPQHF.

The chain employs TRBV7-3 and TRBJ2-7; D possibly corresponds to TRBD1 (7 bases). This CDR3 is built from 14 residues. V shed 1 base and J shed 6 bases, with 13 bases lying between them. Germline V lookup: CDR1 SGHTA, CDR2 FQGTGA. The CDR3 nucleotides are TGTGCCAGCAGCTTAAATGGCCAGGGGGGCGAGCAGTACTTC. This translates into CASSLNGQGGEQYF.

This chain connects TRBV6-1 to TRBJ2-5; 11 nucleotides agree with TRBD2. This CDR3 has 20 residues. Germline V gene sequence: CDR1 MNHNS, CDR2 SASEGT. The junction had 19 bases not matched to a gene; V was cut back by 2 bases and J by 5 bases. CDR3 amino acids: CASSERSTSGGLGVTETQYF. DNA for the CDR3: TGTGCCAGCAGTGAACGTTCTACTAGCGGGGGCCTGGGTGTTACCGAGACCCAGTACTTC.

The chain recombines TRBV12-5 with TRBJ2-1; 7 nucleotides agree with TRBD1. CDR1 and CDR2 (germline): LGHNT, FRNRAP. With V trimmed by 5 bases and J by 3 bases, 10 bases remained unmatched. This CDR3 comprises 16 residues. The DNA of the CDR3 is TGTGCTAGTGGTACCCGACAGGGATGGTACTACAATGAGCAGTTCTTC. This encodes CASGTRQGWYYNEQFF.

The CDR3 bases are TGCAGCGCCCCGGGACTAGGCACCGGGGAGCTGTTTTTT. This gives the protein CSAPGLGTGELFF. The V and J genes are TRBV29-1 and TRBJ2-2, with 8 positions matching TRBD2. CDR1 is SQVTM and CDR2 is ANQGSEA in the germline V gene. This CDR3 is 13 amino acids long. V lost 7 bases and J lost 4; bases outside the gene matches: 5.

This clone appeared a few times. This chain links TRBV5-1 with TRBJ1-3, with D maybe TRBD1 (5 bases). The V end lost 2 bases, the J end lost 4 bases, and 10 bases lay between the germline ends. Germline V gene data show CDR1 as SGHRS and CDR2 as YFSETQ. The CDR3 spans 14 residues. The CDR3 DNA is TGCGCCAGCAGCTTAGTGGGGCTGGGAAACACCATATATTTT. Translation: CASSLVGLGNTIYF.

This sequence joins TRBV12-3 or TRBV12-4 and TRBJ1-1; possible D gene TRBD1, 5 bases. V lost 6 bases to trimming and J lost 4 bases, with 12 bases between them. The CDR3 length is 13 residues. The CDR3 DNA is TGTGCCAGCAGCACCGCGGGACCCACTGAAGCTTTCTTT. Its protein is CASSTAGPTEAFF.

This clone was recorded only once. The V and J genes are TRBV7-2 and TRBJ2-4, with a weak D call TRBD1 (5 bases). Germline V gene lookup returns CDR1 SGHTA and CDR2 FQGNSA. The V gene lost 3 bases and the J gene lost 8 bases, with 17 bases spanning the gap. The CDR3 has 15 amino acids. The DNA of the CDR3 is TGTGCCAGCAGCTTGACAGTTGTTGGAATTGACATTCAGTACTTC. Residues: CASSLTVVGIDIQYF.

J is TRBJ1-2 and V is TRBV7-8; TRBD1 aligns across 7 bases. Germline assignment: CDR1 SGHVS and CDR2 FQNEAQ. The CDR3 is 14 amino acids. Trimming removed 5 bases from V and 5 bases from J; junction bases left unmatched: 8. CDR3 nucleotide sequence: TGTGCCAGCAGCCGTCTGCAGGGGGGTTATGGCTACACCTTC. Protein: CASSRLQGGYGYTF.

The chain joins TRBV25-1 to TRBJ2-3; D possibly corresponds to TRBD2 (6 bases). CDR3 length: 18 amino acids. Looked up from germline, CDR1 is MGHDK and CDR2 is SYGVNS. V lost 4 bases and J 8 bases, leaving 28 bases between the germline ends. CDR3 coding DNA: TGTGCCAGCAGTGTAACCGGAAGGCAGGGACTGGGGAGCGGTACGCAGTATTTT. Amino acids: CASSVTGRQGLGSGTQYF.

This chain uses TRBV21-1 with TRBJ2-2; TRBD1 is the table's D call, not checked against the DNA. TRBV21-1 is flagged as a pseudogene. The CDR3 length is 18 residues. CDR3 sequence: CASRKRMTGTGGTGELFF. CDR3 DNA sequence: TGTGCCAGCAGGAAGAGAATGACCGGGACAGGGGGTACCGGGGAGCTGTTTTTT.